Listed below are T cell receptor beta chains from one sample, sequenced in a study of T cell repertoires in cytomegalovirus infection. One entry per CDR3 protein results from TCRdb running MiXCR on the reads. The sample shows fewer than 300,000 distinct CDR3 sequences, more than 20% of them seen only once. The material sequenced was PBMCs. The receptors here all came from a human donor in good health (CMV status not recorded). Some clones in this sample may be carry-over from other donors' samples. The CDR3 runs from the conserved cysteine through the conserved F or W. D genes are given only for firm matches. Some rows have no size entry. The others give once, few or many, or a class for an expanded clone.

>TRBV7-2|many|-|TRBJ2-3
CASSFSYGTDTQYF
TGTGCCAGCAGCTTCTCATATGGAACAGATACGCAGTATTTT
>TRBV7-2|many|-|TRBJ2-2
CASSRGNTGELFF
TGTGCCAGCAGCCGCGGGAACACCGGGGAGCTGTTTTTT
>TRBV12-3/TRBV12-4|-|-|TRBJ1-5
CASSFGGEQPQHF
TGTGCCAGCAGTTTTGGAGGAGAACAGCCCCAGCATTTT
>TRBV7-2|-|-|TRBJ1-5
CASSLRVGPSQPQHF
TGTGCCAGCAGCTTACGGGTGGGCCCATCTCAGCCCCAGCATTTT
>TRBV6-2/TRBV6-3|-|-|TRBJ1-2
CASSYDSTYGYTF
TGTGCCAGCAGTTACGACAGCACGTATGGCTACACCTTC
>TRBV7-2|few|-|TRBJ2-1
CASSLELWDEQFF
TGTGCCAGCAGCTTAGAACTATGGGATGAGCAGTTCTTC
>TRBV7-4|once|TRBD1|TRBJ1-5
CASTPGGASNQPQHF
TGTGCCAGCACCCCAGGGGGGGCGAGCAATCAGCCCCAGCATTTT
>TRBV11-1|-|TRBD1|TRBJ1-4
CASSIDRGNEKLFF
TGTGCCAGCAGCATCGACAGGGGAAATGAAAAACTGTTTTTT
>TRBV27|few|-|TRBJ2-1
CASSLGGLPILEQFF
TGTGCCAGCAGTTTAGGGGGGTTACCGATCTTAGAGCAGTTCTTC
>TRBV6-8|-|-|TRBJ2-6
CASSLQGRNVLTF
TGTGCCAGCAGTTTGCAGGGTCGCAACGTCCTGACTTTC
>TRBV27|few|-|TRBJ2-1
CASSSVYNEQFF
TGTGCCAGCAGTTCCGTCTACAATGAGCAGTTCTTC
>TRBV27|-|-|TRBJ2-6
CASSLYQGSGANVLTF
TGTGCCAGCAGTTTATATCAGGGTTCTGGGGCCAACGTCCTGACTTTC
>TRBV7-9|-|-|TRBJ2-2
CASSSAEWGGELFF
TGTGCCAGCAGCTCCGCCGAGTGGGGCGGGGAGCTGTTTTTT
>TRBV12-3/TRBV12-4|-|TRBD1|TRBJ1-5
CASSRSGTGLAGNQPQHF
TGTGCCAGCAGTCGGTCGGGGACAGGGCTAGCAGGCAATCAGCCCCAGCATTTT
>TRBV12-3/TRBV12-4|many|-|TRBJ2-7
CASRPSGSPYEQYF
TGTGCCAGCAGACCCTCAGGGTCCCCCTACGAGCAGTACTTC
>TRBV7-2|-|-|TRBJ1-4
CASSLGRKLFF
TGTGCCAGCAGCTTAGGGAGAAAACTGTTTTTT
>TRBV20-1|-|TRBD1|TRBJ1-6
CSARGYRGRSPLHF
TGCAGTGCTAGAGGTTACAGGGGGCGTTCACCCCTCCACTTT
>TRBV7-2|-|-|TRBJ2-1
CASSLVVRDEQFF
TGTGCCAGCAGCTTAGTTGTGAGGGATGAGCAGTTCTTC
>TRBV7-2|many|-|TRBJ2-5
CASSLVGRETQYF
TGTGCCAGCAGCTTAGTAGGGCGGGAGACCCAGTACTTC
>TRBV15|once|TRBD2|TRBJ2-5
CATSRARLAGGRQETQYF
TGTGCCACCAGCAGAGCCAGGCTAGCGGGGGGAAGACAAGAGACCCAGTACTTC
>TRBV6-4|few|-|TRBJ2-1
CASSDGQPSYNEQFF
TGTGCCAGCAGTGATGGACAGCCCTCCTACAATGAGCAGTTCTTC
>TRBV19|few|-|TRBJ2-2
CASAPLGRTGELFF
TGTGCCAGTGCGCCGTTGGGTCGAACCGGGGAGCTGTTTTTT
>TRBV3-1|-|-|TRBJ2-1
CASSQRAGSYNEQFF
TGTGCCAGCAGCCAGCGCGCGGGCTCCTACAATGAGCAGTTCTTC
>TRBV23-1|-|-|TRBJ2-1
CASSLGVRQRVNEQFF
TGCGCCAGCAGTTTAGGAGTTAGGCAGCGGGTCAATGAGCAGTTCTTC
>TRBV7-9|-|-|TRBJ2-2
CASSGGWAANTGELFF
TGTGCCAGCAGCGGCGGTTGGGCCGCGAACACCGGGGAGCTGTTTTTT
>TRBV30|-|-|TRBJ1-2
CAWSGQQAFYGYTF
TGTGCCTGGAGCGGACAGCAAGCTTTCTATGGCTACACCTTC
>TRBV7-9|many|-|TRBJ2-3
CASPSSPSTDTQYF
TGTGCCAGCCCGAGCTCGCCTAGCACAGATACGCAGTATTTT
>TRBV28|-|TRBD2|TRBJ2-7
CASSYPGLAGGYEQYF
TGTGCCAGCAGTTACCCGGGACTAGCGGGCGGCTACGAGCAGTACTTC
>TRBV6-5|-|-|TRBJ2-3
CAAGWQGTLGTQYF
TGTGCCGCTGGGTGGCAGGGGACGTTGGGTACGCAGTATTTT
>TRBV19|many|TRBD1|TRBJ2-2
CASSIRRGQSGELFF
TGTGCCAGTAGTATCCGAAGGGGGCAAAGTGGGGAGCTGTTTTTT
>TRBV7-2|-|-|TRBJ1-6
CASSSRSSYNSPLHF
TGTGCCAGCAGCTCACGGAGCTCCTATAATTCACCCCTCCACTTT
>TRBV20-1|once|-|TRBJ1-3
CSARVDRGGSTIYF
TGCAGTGCTAGAGTTGACCGCGGCGGGAGCACCATATATTTT
>TRBV7-9|many|-|TRBJ1-1
CASRTTGNTEAFF
TGTGCCAGCAGAACCACAGGGAACACTGAAGCTTTCTTT
>TRBV7-2|-|TRBD2|TRBJ2-1
CASSSSGYEQFF
TGTGCCAGCAGCTCTAGCGGGTACGAGCAGTTCTTC
>TRBV29-1|-|-|TRBJ2-1
CSVVGFLKVGEQFF
TGCAGCGTTGTTGGTTTTCTGAAGGTTGGTGAGCAGTTCTTC
>TRBV5-6|-|TRBD1|TRBJ1-6
CASSFWTGVRNSPLHF
TGTGCCAGCAGCTTCTGGACAGGGGTGAGGAATTCACCCCTCCACTTT